One and the same sample provided the 16 T cell receptor beta chains below, sequenced in a study of blood T cell repertoires in COVID-19. Only in-frame clones appear in the TCRdb table, and some are missing; sequencing was by immunoSEQ multiplex PCR. The sample holds 200,000 to 250,000 clones, 75% to 85% seen once. The material sequenced was PBMCs or T cells enriched from blood (not recorded which). The receptors originated from a man aged 35 to 55 who had recovered from COVID-19.

CDR3 residues: CATSRDNGQSYEQYF. The DNA for the CDR3 is TGTGCCACCAGCAGAGATAACGGACAGAGCTACGAGCAGTACTTC. The genes are TRBV15 and TRBJ2-7; D possibly corresponds to TRBD1 (6 bases). Trimming pared 0 bases from V and 3 bases from J, leaving 12 bases between. Germline CDR1 reads LNHNV; CDR2 reads YYDKDF (reference sequence). This CDR3 is 15 amino acids long.

In its sample, this clone was seen a few times. The V and J genes are TRBV7-6 and TRBJ2-5, with D perhaps matching TRBD2 (6 bases). CDR3 length equals 17 residues. V was cut by 5 bases and J by 3 bases, with 22 bases left in between. The germline V gene has CDR1 SGHVS and CDR2 FNYEAQ. CDR3 nucleotides: TGTGCCAGCAGCCTTTTAGGGACTTCCACCCGGGAAGAGACCCAGTACTTC. It encodes CASSLLGTSTREETQYF.

V is TRBV29-1 and J is TRBJ1-1; D might be TRBD1 (6 bases). V lost 5 bases and J 7 bases, leaving 14 bases between the germline ends. This CDR3 has 12 residues. CDR1 is SQVTM, CDR2 ANQGSEA, per germline. The CDR3 DNA reads TGCAGCGTTTACCCGACAGGAGTTGAAGCTTTCTTT. This gives the protein CSVYPTGVEAFF.

V and J are TRBV19 and TRBJ1-2; D unresolved. CDR3 length: 12 residues. V gave up 3 bases and J gave up 8 bases, with 10 bases separating them. The germline V gene has CDR1 LNHDA and CDR2 SQIVND (reference sequence). CDR3 amino acids: CASSIGRGGYTF. In DNA, the CDR3 is TGTGCCAGTAGTATCGGCCGAGGGGGCTACACCTTC.

The V and J genes are TRBV30 and TRBJ2-6; TRBD2 is a possible D gene (7 bases). Germline loops: CDR1 GTSNPN, CDR2 SVGIG (reference sequence). The CDR3 sequence is 17 residues long. V was clipped by 0 bases and J by 0 bases, with 12 bases between them. CDR3 coding DNA: TGTGCCTGGAGTGTACGGGGGGCCCACTCTGGGGCCAACGTCCTGACTTTC. This sequence encodes CAWSVRGAHSGANVLTF.

This rearrangement joins TRBV3-1 (or the pseudogene TRBV3-2) to TRBJ1-2; 10 positions agree with TRBD1. Germline V gene data show CDR1 as LGHDT and CDR2 as YNNKEL (reference sequence). V dropped 4 bases and J dropped 5; count of bases not matched to a gene: 7. This CDR3 is built from 15 residues. The CDR3 DNA is TGTGCCAGCAGCCCCCCGACAGGGGGCGAATATGGCTACACCTTC. It specifies CASSPPTGGEYGYTF.

V and J are TRBV7-8 and TRBJ1-2; no clear D gene. The CDR3 sequence is 14 residues long. Germline CDR1 and CDR2: SGHVS and FQNEAQ. V lost 1 base, J lost 1 base, and 7 bases lay in between. The CDR3 is CASSLVSSNYGYTF. The CDR3 coding sequence is TGTGCCAGCAGCTTAGTGTCCAGTAACTATGGCTACACCTTC.

In this sample, this clone turned up a few times. The chain is built from TRBV7-2 and TRBJ2-7; 8 bases align to TRBD1. The V segment lost 5 bases and the J segment 2 bases; nucleotides outside the gene matches: 5. This CDR3 spans 14 amino acids. The V gene's germline CDR1 is SGHTA and CDR2 FQGNSA. The CDR3, as DNA: TGTGCCAGCAGCAGTTTACAGGGGGCCTACGAGCAGTACTTC. This gives the protein CASSSLQGAYEQYF.

This clone appeared a few times. The chain couples TRBV5-5 to TRBJ2-5, with 10 nucleotides matching TRBD2. Germline V gene data show CDR1 as SGHKS and CDR2 as YYEKEE (reference sequence). The CDR3 spans 17 residues. The V and J ends lost 6 bases and 1 base, in that order; junction bases with no gene match: 12. The CDR3 DNA reads TGTGCCAGCACCAAACGGTGGGGACTAGCGAGCCAAGAGACCCAGTACTTC. This gives the protein CASTKRWGLASQETQYF.

This clone was recorded a few times. The chain has TRBV5-1 and TRBJ2-5, with 15 bases identical to TRBD2. V was pared by 2 bases and J by 7 bases, with 3 bases of the junction left unmatched. The CDR3 is 15 residues long. Germline values: CDR1 SGHRS, CDR2 YFSETQ. CDR3 nucleotide sequence: TGCGCCAGCAGCTTAGGACTAGCGGGAGGGGTGACCCAGTACTTC. Residues: CASSLGLAGGVTQYF.

This chain joins TRBV3-1 (or the pseudogene TRBV3-2) and TRBJ1-1; D is undetermined. Per germline, CDR1 LGHDT and CDR2 YNNKEL (reference sequence). V lost 2 bases and J lost 1, with 11 bases in between. The CDR3 spans 15 residues. The CDR3 region has the DNA TGTGCCAGCAGCCAAATCCACACACCGAACACTGAAGCTTTCTTT. The encoded protein is CASSQIHTPNTEAFF.

This clone was observed a few times. The rearrangement links TRBV5-6 to TRBJ2-3; 8 positions agree with TRBD1. The length of the CDR3 is 15 residues. Germline V gene sequence: CDR1 SGHDT, CDR2 YYEEEE. J was trimmed by 4 bases and V by 4 bases; bases with no gene match: 8. Written as DNA, the CDR3 is TGTGCCAGCAGCCTAGGACAGGGTAGTCCAGATACGCAGTATTTT. It is translated as CASSLGQGSPDTQYF.

CDR3 sequence reads: CASSLAREFDEQYF. DNA for the CDR3: TGTGCCAGCAGCTTAGCTAGGGAGTTTGACGAGCAGTACTTC. This rearrangement joins TRBV11-2 to TRBJ2-7; D possibly corresponds to TRBD2 (5 bases). This CDR3 spans 14 amino acids. Trimming took off 1 base at V and 5 bases at J, with 12 bases between the two ends. Germline CDR1 and CDR2: SGHAT and FQNNGV.

The sample holds a few counts of this clone. The CDR3 is CASSSPTGQNTGELFF. The CDR3 DNA sequence: TGTGCCAGCAGCTCCCCGACAGGGCAAAACACCGGGGAGCTGTTTTTT. The J gene is TRBJ2-2, the V gene TRBV7-9; 7 nucleotides align to TRBD1. The CDR3 consists of 16 residues. Trimming cost V 4 bases and J 2 bases; bases outside gene matches: 7. Germline V gene sequence: CDR1 SEHNR, CDR2 FQNEAQ (reference sequence). Based on the CDR3 plus reference TRBV7-9 and TRBJ2-2, the full variable domain is DTGVSQNPRHKITKRGQNVTFRCDPISEHNRLYWYRQTLGQGPEFLTYFQNEAQLEKSRLLSDRFSAERPKGSFSTLEIQRTEQGDSAMYLCASSSPTGQNTGELFFGEGSRLTVL.

The chain recombines TRBV2 with TRBJ2-7; 9 bases line up with TRBD1. The CDR3 length is 17 residues. V trimming: 10 bases; J trimming: 3 bases; junction bases outside the gene matches: 19. CDR1 and CDR2 (germline): SNHLY, FYNNEI. The CDR3 loop is CATLLTTYRTGDYEQYF. The CDR3 region has the DNA TGTGCCACCCTTCTGACAACTTATCGGACAGGGGACTACGAGCAGTACTTC. The complete variable domain, with remaining parts taken from reference TRBV2 and TRBJ2-7, reads EPEVTQTPSHQVTQMGQEVILRCVPISNHLYFYWYRQILGQKVEFLVSFYNNEISEKSEIFDDQFSVERPDGSNFTLKIRSTKLEDSAMYFCATLLTTYRTGDYEQYFGPGTRLTVT.

This clone was counted between two and nine times. As DNA, the CDR3 is TGTGCCAGCACCCTGGGGGACAGGGAGCTGGGAACCCAGTACTTC. Translating gives CASTLGDRELGTQYF. The rearrangement links TRBV28 to TRBJ2-5, with 9 bases aligning to TRBD1. Germline CDR1 and CDR2: MDHEN and SYDVKM. This CDR3 comprises 15 residues. Trimming at V came to 7 bases and at J to 8 bases, leaving 14 bases not matched to a gene.